Sequencing of this T cell receptor beta chain was carried out in a study of vaccination and CD4 T cells after COVID-19. Overall study: Cellular stimulation was performed using overlapping spike peptides derived from SARS-CoV-2, HCoV-NL63, HCoV-OC43 and HCoV-229E. The control cultures got either a CEFX pool, an HIV-1 Nef pool, or no peptide at all. Study-level points and caveats: Reactive clone data from convalescent patients indicated a median of 86.3% appearing only post-vaccination.

By its share, this clonotype is large (0.1 to 1%). Its antigen remains unidentified. As for treatment: approximately 11-day PBMC culture with coronavirus spike peptide pools or control peptides (ViraFEST assay). An unexposed donor provided the CD4+ T cells, which were collected before the COVID-19 pandemic (2011-2018). Under the ViraFEST approach, antigen-specific T cells were expanded with peptide pools and TCRs subsequently sequenced. This CDR3 is built from 16 residues. Germline CDR1 MNHEY, CDR2 SVGAGI. Trimming left V 2 bases short and J 8 bases short, with 16 bases between. CD4+ T cells that had been cultured provided DNA sequenced with the Oncomine TCR Beta short-read assay. Genomic DNA was drawn out of CD4+ T cells grown in culture. TCRdb re-called the PCR reads with MiXCR, one entry per CDR3 protein. The table shows fewer than 9,000 distinct CDR3 sequences, with 35% occurring only once.

Sequencing was performed on CD4+ T cells from blood, cultured in vitro. This receptor was obtained from a human donor in good health. The chain carries TRBV6-5 and TRBJ1-6; D possibly corresponds to TRBD1 (5 bases). DNA of the CDR3: TGTGCCAGCAGTTACCCCCGGGGAGGGGAGGATTCACCCCTCCACTTT. Encoded protein: CASSYPRGGEDSPLHF.